A single sample is the source of the 27 T cell receptor beta chains below, sequenced in a study of shared clonotypes between healthy human individuals. TCRdb keeps only in-frame clones here, not all; method: immunoSEQ multiplex PCR. The sample consists of 800,000 to 1,200,000 clones, around three quarters of them appearing once. Sequencing was performed on memory CD4+ T cells from PBMCs. The subset is: CD45RA-negative fraction. These receptors all come from a man aged 18 to 30 in good health. Some clones in this sample may be carry-over from other donors' samples.

This chain connects TRBV28 to TRBJ2-2; a possible D gene is TRBD1 (5 bases). Per germline, CDR1 MDHEN and CDR2 SYDVKM. V was clipped by 7 bases and J by 0 bases, with 18 bases between them. The CDR3 extends over 17 amino acids. In nucleotides, the CDR3 is TGTGCCAGCATCCCCTTTTGGGGCAAGACGAACACCGGGGAGCTGTTTTTT. The encoded protein is CASIPFWGKTNTGELFF.

This chain uses TRBV5-8 with TRBJ2-7; perhaps TRBD1 as D (6 bases). The CDR3 has 14 residues. Germline CDR1 is SGHTS and CDR2 is YDEGEE. The germline V and J ends were trimmed by 4 bases and 6 bases, with 17 bases remaining between them. CDR3 sequence reads: CASSHLTQGLEQYF. The CDR3 DNA is TGTGCCAGCAGCCACCTCACTCAGGGGCTCGAGCAGTACTTC.

Comment on this clone: Other DNA sequences within the sample encode an identical CDR3. The V and J genes are TRBV5-1 and TRBJ2-1; TRBD2 matches 13 bases. Germline CDR1 and CDR2: SGHRS and YFSETQ. The CDR3 length is 15 residues. Trimming cost V 4 bases and J 7 bases; bases outside gene matches: 5. The CDR3 bases are TGCGCCAGCAGCCGCGGACTAGCGGGAGTAAATGAGCAGTTCTTC. This gives the protein CASSRGLAGVNEQFF.

V gene TRBV2 combines with J gene TRBJ1-2, with 8 bases identical to TRBD1. The germline gives CDR1 SNHLY, CDR2 FYNNEI. The CDR3 totals 14 residues. J gave up 6 bases and V 5 bases, and 8 bases lay outside the gene matches. CDR3 DNA sequence: TGTGCCAGCAGTCTGACAGGGGACGTTGATGGCTACACCTTC. It encodes CASSLTGDVDGYTF.

This clone was counted once. The chain uses TRBV4-1 and TRBJ2-7; no clear D gene. Germline V lookup: CDR1 MGHRA, CDR2 YSYEKL. Trimming removed 4 bases from V and 5 bases from J, with 12 bases in between. The CDR3 totals 13 residues. In DNA, the CDR3 is TGCGCCAGCAGCCCTGCAAGTTCCCACGAGCAGTACTTC. This encodes CASSPASSHEQYF.

J is TRBJ2-5 and V is TRBV4-1; 8 bases map to TRBD2. Germline assignment: CDR1 MGHRA and CDR2 YSYEKL. With V trimmed by 3 bases and J by 7 bases, 13 bases remained unmatched. The CDR3 covers 16 residues. The CDR3 coding sequence is TGCGCCAGCAGCCAGACCGTAGCGGGGAGCTTAGGGACCCAGTACTTC. Protein product: CASSQTVAGSLGTQYF.

The rearrangement links TRBV28 to TRBJ2-1, with 10 bases fitting TRBD2. The CDR3 has 14 residues. CDR1 and CDR2 from the germline V gene are MDHEN and SYDVKM. Trimming removed 6 bases from V and 9 bases from J; junction bases left unmatched: 8. The CDR3 nucleotides are TGTGCCAGCAGCAAGAGCGGGAGGGCCCTTGAGCAGTTCTTC. Translated, it gives CASSKSGRALEQFF. Full variable domain (rest looked up from reference TRBV28 and TRBJ2-1): DVKVTQSSRYLVKRTGEKVFLECVQDMDHENMFWYRQDPGLGLRLIYFSYDVKMKEKGDIPEGYSVSREKKERFSLILESASTNQTSMYLCASSKSGRALEQFFGPGTRLTVL.

A single count supports this clone. J is TRBJ2-1 and V is TRBV7-9, with D perhaps matching TRBD2 (6 bases). Germline loops: CDR1 SEHNR, CDR2 FQNEAQ (reference sequence). Trimming pared 3 bases from V and 8 bases from J, leaving 23 bases between. The CDR3 totals 17 residues. This chain's CDR3 is CASSFIVSGGGWDEQFF. In nucleotides, the CDR3 is TGTGCCAGCAGCTTTATCGTGTCGGGCGGAGGGTGGGATGAGCAGTTCTTC.

The rearrangement joins TRBV11-2 to TRBJ2-2; the D gene could be TRBD1 or TRBD2 (5 bases each). V gave up 1 base and J gave up 1 base, with 16 bases separating them. Germline CDR1 and CDR2: SGHAT and FQNNGV. The CDR3 loop spans 18 amino acids. This chain's CDR3 is CASSLGGVRARNTGELFF. CDR3 bases: TGTGCCAGCAGCTTAGGAGGGGTTCGGGCACGGAACACCGGGGAGCTGTTTTTT.

As for this clone: This sample includes further DNA sequences coding for the same CDR3. The chain joins TRBV30 to TRBJ2-3; D not resolved. Trimming cost V 2 bases and J 3 bases, with 3 bases left between them. The CDR3 loop spans 11 amino acids. In germline, CDR1 is GTSNPN, CDR2 SVGIG (reference sequence). The CDR3 protein is CAWSSTDTQYF. For the CDR3, the DNA is TGTGCCTGGAGTTCTACAGATACGCAGTATTTT.

This clone has more than one count but fewer than ten. The chain combines TRBV6-5 with TRBJ2-1, with 8 bases that match TRBD2. The germline CDR1 and CDR2 sequences are MNHEY and SVGAGI. With V trimmed by 6 bases and J by 1 base, 2 bases remained unmatched. CDR3 length: 14 amino acids. CDR3 sequence reads: CASSRGGSYNEQFF. The CDR3 coding sequence is TGTGCCAGCAGCCGGGGGGGATCCTACAATGAGCAGTTCTTC.

This chain joins TRBV5-1 and TRBJ2-4; a weak D match, TRBD1 (6 bases). V dropped 0 bases and J dropped 4 bases, with 8 bases sitting between them. Germline assignment: CDR1 SGHRS and CDR2 YFSETQ. This CDR3 comprises 14 residues. CDR3 DNA: TGCGCCAGCAGCTTGGGTCAGGGGAAAAACATTCAGTACTTC. This gives the protein CASSLGQGKNIQYF.

J is TRBJ2-4 and V is TRBV11-3; tentatively, D is TRBD1 (6 bases). The germline V gene encodes CDR1 SGHNT and CDR2 YENEEA. V was cut by 4 bases and J by 9 bases, with 13 bases left in between. The length of the CDR3 is 13 residues. CDR3 in DNA: TGTGCCAGCAGCTACAGGGTCGAGGGCATTCAGTACTTC. Translation: CASSYRVEGIQYF.

The V call is TRBV28, the J call TRBJ1-5, with 7 bases aligning to TRBD1. The CDR3 totals 14 residues. Germline loops: CDR1 MDHEN, CDR2 SYDVKM. V gave up 5 bases and J gave up 3 bases; unmatched junction bases: 4. CDR3 loop: CASSRTGINQPQHF. The CDR3 DNA follows: TGTGCCAGCAGTCGGACAGGTATCAATCAGCCCCAGCATTTT.

The rearrangement joins TRBV9 to TRBJ2-1; the match to TRBD1 covers 8 bases. This CDR3 has 14 amino acids. V lost 4 bases and J lost 6; bases outside the gene matches: 6. From germline, CDR1 is SGDLS and CDR2 YYNGEE. The CDR3 sequence: CASSFRQGSNEQFF. The CDR3 DNA reads TGTGCCAGCAGCTTCAGACAGGGGAGCAATGAGCAGTTCTTC.

The chain joins TRBV9 to TRBJ1-3; 8 positions match TRBD1. The junction had 8 bases not matched to a gene; V was cut back by 3 bases and J by 0 bases. Germline assignment: CDR1 SGDLS and CDR2 YYNGEE. The CDR3 totals 17 residues. As DNA, the CDR3 is TGTGCCAGCAGCGCGGCGACAGGGGCCTTCTCTGGAAACACCATATATTTT. Translated, it gives CASSAATGAFSGNTIYF.

A word on this clone: The same CDR3 can be traced to other DNA sequences in this sample. The J gene is TRBJ2-1, the V gene TRBV5-4; TRBD2 matches at 14 bases. The length of the CDR3 is 15 residues. Germline V gene sequence: CDR1 SGHNT, CDR2 YYREEE (reference sequence). J was trimmed by 6 bases and V by 5 bases; bases with no gene match: 4. CDR3 nucleotide sequence: TGTGCCAGCAGGTCCGGGACTAGCGGGAGCAATGAGCAGTTCTTC. This codes for CASRSGTSGSNEQFF.

The rearrangement links TRBV7-6 to TRBJ2-3; 10 positions agree with TRBD2. The V gene end was trimmed by 3 bases and the J gene end by 2 bases; junction bases not matched to a gene: 5. This CDR3 region has 16 residues. Germline V gives CDR1 SGHVS, CDR2 FNYEAQ. This CDR3 is CASSFQLAGNTDTQYF. The CDR3 DNA is TGTGCCAGCAGCTTCCAACTAGCGGGAAACACAGATACGCAGTATTTT.

This chain uses TRBV7-2 with TRBJ2-7; D is unclear. This CDR3 is 12 amino acids long. V shed 2 bases and J shed 4 bases, with 6 bases lying between them. Looked up from germline, CDR1 is SGHTA and CDR2 is FQGNSA. This CDR3 is CASSLMAYEQYF. The CDR3 DNA sequence: TGTGCCAGCAGCTTAATGGCTTACGAGCAGTACTTC.

V usage is TRBV5-1 and J usage is TRBJ1-5; D unclear. CDR1 is SGHRS and CDR2 is YFSETQ in the germline V gene. The CDR3 consists of 12 residues. V lost 7 bases, J lost 9 bases, and 14 bases lay in between. In nucleotides, the CDR3 is TGCGCCAGCCCGGGTTGTCGGAGGCCCCAGCATTTT. This sequence encodes CASPGCRRPQHF.

The rearrangement links TRBV5-1 to TRBJ1-4; no definite D call. CDR1 SGHRS and CDR2 YFSETQ come from the germline V gene. Trimming shortened V by 4 bases and J by 8 bases, and 18 bases separated the two germline ends. The CDR3 is 15 residues long. The CDR3 DNA follows: TGCGCCAGCAGCGTCGGCCCCGGTCTTGGGGAAAAACTGTTTTTT. Translated: CASSVGPGLGEKLFF.

The genes are TRBV28 and TRBJ2-4; TRBD2 agrees at 8 bases. The CDR3 runs 17 residues. Unmatched junction bases numbered 15, after V lost 2 bases and J lost 9 bases. CDR1 is MDHEN and CDR2 is SYDVKM in the germline V gene. The DNA of the CDR3 is TGTGCCAGCAGTTTAGTGGGACTAGTATCCCACTTGGGCATTCAGTACTTC. Amino acid sequence: CASSLVGLVSHLGIQYF.

The chain has TRBV9 and TRBJ2-7; 7 positions agree with TRBD2. The CDR3 spans 15 residues. Germline values: CDR1 SGDLS, CDR2 YYNGEE. V shed 4 bases and J 3 bases; nucleotides not matched to a gene: 10. In DNA, the CDR3 is TGTGCCAGCAGCCCGGGCGGGGACTACCTCTACGAGCAGTACTTC. The encoded protein is CASSPGGDYLYEQYF.

The chain links TRBV29-1 to TRBJ2-5; perhaps TRBD1 as D (5 bases). The germline V gene encodes CDR1 SQVTM and CDR2 ANQGSEA. The CDR3 contains 13 residues. V was pared by 4 bases and J by 5 bases, with 14 bases between. CDR3 DNA sequence: TGCAGCGTTGGAAGGCGCAGGGTGGAGACCCAGTACTTC. Translation: CSVGRRRVETQYF.

This rearrangement joins TRBV5-4 to TRBJ1-1, with D unclear. The CDR3 sequence is 13 residues long. V lost 4 bases, J lost 11 bases, and 18 bases lay in between. Germline values: CDR1 SGHNT, CDR2 YYREEE (reference sequence). CDR3 region: CASSLPGSRWAFF. CDR3 sequence (DNA): TGTGCCAGCAGCCTCCCGGGCTCCCGATGGGCTTTCTTT. Drawing the rest from reference TRBV5-4 and TRBJ1-1, the complete variable domain is ETGVTQSPTHLIKTRGQQVTLRCSSQSGHNTVSWYQQALGQGPQFIFQYYREEENGRGNFPPRFSGLQFPNYSSELNVNALELDDSALYLCASSLPGSRWAFFGQGTRLTVV.

A word on this clone: A single base separates this from a much larger clone, so it may be a read error. Other nucleotide sequences in the sample specify the same CDR3. V is TRBV7-2 and J is TRBJ1-1, with unresolved D. Germline loops: CDR1 SGHTA, CDR2 FQGNSA. Trimming took off 2 bases at V and 2 bases at J, with 6 bases between the two ends. The CDR3 totals 13 residues. The CDR3 coding sequence is TGTGCCAGCAGCTTACAGGAAAACACTGAAGCTTTCTTT. This encodes CASSLQENTEAFF.

This clone occurred a few times. The sample carries other DNA sequences with the same CDR3. The rearrangement uses TRBV18 and TRBJ2-7; TRBD1 agrees at 10 bases. This CDR3 contains 13 residues. The V segment lost 6 bases and the J segment 7 bases; nucleotides outside the gene matches: 6. Germline CDR1 and CDR2: KGHSH and LQKENI. The DNA of the CDR3 is TGTGCCAGCTCGCCGGGACAGGGGAGTGAGCAGTACTTC. Translated: CASSPGQGSEQYF. Combining the CDR3 with reference TRBV18 and TRBJ2-7 gives the whole variable domain NAGVMQNPRHLVRRRGQEARLRCSPMKGHSHVYWYRQLPEEGLKFMVYLQKENIIDESGMPKERFSAEFPKEGPSILRIQQVVRGDSAAYFCASSPGQGSEQYFGPGTRLTVT.